Listed here are 24 T cell receptor beta chains from one sample, sequenced in a study of response to subunit inactivated influenza vaccine. TCRdb redid the calling of the RT-PCR reads with MiXCR, one entry per CDR3 protein. The sample lists 400,000 to 550,000 distinct CDR3 sequences, over 25% occurring once. The sample consisted of CD4+ T cells sorted from PBMCs, taken 4 to 6 days after vaccination. Receptor source: a man between 45 and 60 years old who received an inactivated influenza vaccine.

The rearrangement links TRBV29-1 to TRBJ2-1; weak D call: TRBD2 (6 bases). Germline CDR1 and CDR2: SQVTM and ANQGSEA. This CDR3 has 11 residues. Between the trimmed V and J ends, which lost 7 bases and 8 bases, there was a span of 12 bases. The CDR3 DNA is TGCAGCGCGGGGGTTGTGGATGAGCAGTTCTTC. It yields the protein CSAGVVDEQFF.

J is TRBJ2-3 and V is TRBV6-5; a possible D gene is TRBD1 (5 bases). V lost 3 bases and J lost 5, with 12 bases in between. CDR1 and CDR2 (germline): MNHEY, SVGAGI. The CDR3 has 14 residues. The DNA of the CDR3 is TGTGCCAGCAGTTATCTACTGGGGCGAGATACGCAGTATTTT. Protein: CASSYLLGRDTQYF.

The sample holds a few counts of this clonotype. V gene TRBV6-2 or TRBV6-3 combines with J gene TRBJ2-7, with 7 bases lining up with TRBD1. Germline-derived CDR1 and CDR2 are MNHEY and SVGEGT. This CDR3 has 14 residues. Germline trimming cut 6 bases from V and 6 bases from J; bases unmatched to any gene: 11. The CDR3 sequence: CASSLPGDSSEQYF. DNA of the CDR3: TGTGCCAGCAGCCTACCAGGGGACAGCTCCGAGCAGTACTTC.

This chain connects TRBV29-1 to TRBJ2-7; D remains ambiguous. Looked up from germline, CDR1 is SQVTM and CDR2 is ANQGSEA. The CDR3 sequence is 11 residues long. The ends were cut back, 6 bases at V and 3 bases at J, with 9 bases in the middle. The CDR3 sequence is CSVPVGYEQYF. The CDR3, as DNA: TGCAGCGTCCCGGTGGGCTACGAGCAGTACTTC.

This clonotype was picked up a small number of times. This chain joins TRBV9 and TRBJ2-3, with unresolved D. Germline loops: CDR1 SGDLS, CDR2 YYNGEE. CDR3 size: 15 residues. Deletions cut 0 bases from V and 0 bases from J, with 8 bases between. The CDR3 loop reads CASSVGGISTDTQYF. For the CDR3, the DNA is TGTGCCAGCAGCGTAGGCGGAATTAGCACAGATACGCAGTATTTT.

The chain has TRBV7-2 and TRBJ2-2, with TRBD2 as a possible D gene (7 bases). The germline gives CDR1 SGHTA, CDR2 FQGNSA. Trimming removed 5 bases at V and 2 bases at J, with 18 bases between. The CDR3 has 17 residues. CDR3 protein: CASSPSGASGNTGELFF. CDR3 DNA sequence: TGTGCCAGCAGCCCATCAGGGGCTAGCGGAAACACCGGGGAGCTGTTTTTT.

The chain carries TRBV5-1 and TRBJ1-2; D is unclear. The CDR3 loop spans 14 amino acids. The V gene's germline CDR1 is SGHRS and CDR2 YFSETQ. Deletions cut 0 bases from V and 6 bases from J, with 12 bases between. The CDR3 reads CASSLVDFRDGYTF. CDR3 nucleotides: TGCGCCAGCAGCTTGGTGGACTTTAGGGATGGCTACACCTTC. The full variable domain, in which reference TRBV5-1 and TRBJ1-2 provide the parts outside the CDR3, is KAGVTQTPRYLIKTRGQQVTLSCSPISGHRSVSWYQQTPGQGLQFLFEYFSETQRNKGNFPGRFSGRQFSNSRSEMNVSTLELGDSALYLCASSLVDFRDGYTFGSGTRLTVV.

The chain joins TRBV5-1 to TRBJ2-1, with D possibly TRBD2 on 5 matching bases. The length of the CDR3 is 15 residues. V dropped 2 bases and J dropped 4 bases, with 13 bases sitting between them. Germline-derived CDR1 and CDR2 are SGHRS and YFSETQ. Here the CDR3 DNA reads TGCGCCAGCAGCTTAGCGGACCTCCTATACAATGAGCAGTTCTTC. Amino acids: CASSLADLLYNEQFF.

The chain joins TRBV9 to TRBJ2-7, with D perhaps TRBD1 or TRBD2 (5 bases each). Germline V gives CDR1 SGDLS, CDR2 YYNGEE. With 0 bases removed from V and 4 bases from J, the gap between germline ends came to 11 bases. The CDR3 totals 14 residues. The CDR3 bases are TGTGCCAGCAGCGTAGGGGACCGCGATTACGAGCAGTACTTC. This sequence encodes CASSVGDRDYEQYF. The complete variable domain, with remaining parts taken from reference TRBV9 and TRBJ2-7, reads DSGVTQTPKHLITATGQRVTLRCSPRSGDLSVYWYQQSLDQGLQFLIQYYNGEERAKGNILERFSAQQFPDLHSELNLSSLELGDSALYFCASSVGDRDYEQYFGPGTRLTVT.

In this sample, this clonotype turned up many times. The chain is built from TRBV5-1 and TRBJ1-3; no clear D. Germline V gives CDR1 SGHRS, CDR2 YFSETQ. The V and J ends lost 0 bases and 2 bases respectively, with 9 bases between them. The CDR3 spans 15 residues. CDR3 DNA sequence: TGCGCCAGCAGCTTGGGGCAGGCAACTGGAAACACCATATATTTT. This codes for CASSLGQATGNTIYF.

In its sample, this clonotype was seen a few times. The chain joins TRBV6-2 or TRBV6-3 to TRBJ2-7, with 11 nucleotides matching TRBD2. This CDR3 is built from 13 residues. Germline trimming cut 8 bases from V and 3 bases from J; bases unmatched to any gene: 3. CDR1 MNHEY and CDR2 SVGEGT come from the germline V gene. CDR3 in DNA: TGTGCCAGCGTAGCGGGAGGGTTCTACGAGCAGTACTTC. Protein sequence: CASVAGGFYEQYF.

This chain links TRBV12-3 or TRBV12-4 with TRBJ2-1; 10 positions agree with TRBD2. The V and J ends lost 6 bases and 0 bases, in that order; junction bases with no gene match: 8. The CDR3 length is 17 residues. The CDR3 bases are TGTGCCAGCAGACGGACTAGCGGAACCACCTCCTACAATGAGCAGTTCTTC. It yields the protein CASRRTSGTTSYNEQFF.

V gene TRBV28 combines with J gene TRBJ2-1, with 8 bases that match TRBD2. Looked up from germline, CDR1 is MDHEN and CDR2 is SYDVKM. This CDR3 is built from 16 residues. V lost 5 bases, J lost 10 bases, and 16 bases stayed unmatched. The CDR3 loop reads CASSPHTGLDVFEQFF. In DNA, the CDR3 is TGTGCCAGCAGTCCCCACACGGGACTAGATGTGTTCGAGCAGTTCTTC.

This clonotype was recorded a few times. This chain links TRBV10-3 with TRBJ2-7, with a possible D match to TRBD2 (5 bases). This CDR3 comprises 15 residues. Germline assignment: CDR1 ENHRY and CDR2 SYGVKD. V shed 0 bases and J shed 6 bases, with 15 bases lying between them. The CDR3 spells CAISESTTIWGEQYF. In DNA, the CDR3 is TGTGCCATCAGTGAGTCGACTACGATATGGGGCGAGCAGTACTTC.

The gene calls are TRBV24-1 and TRBJ2-3; the D is unclear. The CDR3 length is 13 residues. Germline CDR1 is KGHDR and CDR2 is SFDVKD. Trimming left V 3 bases short and J 3 bases short, with 6 bases between. As DNA, the CDR3 is TGTGCCACCAGTGATCGTGCGACAGATACGCAGTATTTT. Protein product: CATSDRATDTQYF.

The chain combines TRBV12-3 or TRBV12-4 with TRBJ2-1; 10 bases align to TRBD2. This CDR3 is 14 amino acids long. Unmatched junction bases numbered 13, after V lost 6 bases and J lost 14 bases. The CDR3 DNA sequence: TGTGCCAGCAGCGACCCCCTATATGGACTAGCGGAGTTCTTC. This translates into CASSDPLYGLAEFF.

In DNA form, the CDR3 reads TGTGCCAGCGGGGGGCAGAGCACAGATACGCAGTATTTT. It codes for CASGGQSTDTQYF. The V call is TRBV6-4, the J call TRBJ2-3, with D perhaps assigned TRBD1 or TRBD2 (6 bases each). The CDR3 runs 13 residues. Germline CDR1 reads MRHNA; CDR2 reads SNTAGT. V was cut by 8 bases and J by 0 bases, with 9 bases left in between.

This chain joins TRBV7-2 and TRBJ1-1; D is uncertain. V was pared by 1 base and J by 7 bases, with 7 bases between. Germline CDR1 SGHTA, CDR2 FQGNSA. This CDR3 is 12 amino acids long. CDR3 nucleotides: TGTGCCAGCAGCTTAGAGATCAGTGAAGCTTTCTTT. The encoded protein is CASSLEISEAFF.

This clonotype was observed at least ten times. The gene calls are TRBV5-1 and TRBJ1-2; D gene ambiguous. The CDR3 spans 13 residues. Per the germline V gene, CDR1 is SGHRS and CDR2 is YFSETQ. V was pared by 2 bases and J by 2 bases, with 7 bases between. CDR3 nucleotides: TGCGCCAGCAGCTTCGGAGGGAACTATGGCTACACCTTC. It is translated as CASSFGGNYGYTF.

This clonotype has a count of ten or more. V gene TRBV6-1 combines with J gene TRBJ2-3; TRBD1 is a possible D gene (6 bases). The CDR3 has 15 residues. In germline, CDR1 is MNHNS, CDR2 SASEGT. The ends were cut back, 6 bases at V and 0 bases at J, with 13 bases in the middle. The CDR3 DNA is TGTGCCAGCAGCTGGACAGTCACTAGCACAGATACGCAGTATTTT. Its translation is CASSWTVTSTDTQYF.

The sample holds a few counts of this clonotype. The V call is TRBV12-3 or TRBV12-4, the J call TRBJ2-5, with D tentatively TRBD2 (6 bases). This CDR3 region has 13 residues. V shed 6 bases and J shed 3 bases, with 11 bases lying between them. The CDR3 DNA sequence: TGTGCCAGCAGGCGTCGGGGGAAAGAGACCCAGTACTTC. Its protein is CASRRRGKETQYF.

The chain joins TRBV5-8 to TRBJ2-3; D unresolved. Trimming removed 4 bases at V and 10 bases at J, with 13 bases between. The CDR3 length is 12 residues. CDR1 SGHTS and CDR2 YDEGEE come from the germline V gene. CDR3 loop: CASSPQRTAQYF. CDR3 nucleotide sequence: TGTGCCAGCAGCCCACAAAGAACTGCGCAGTATTTT.

The CDR3, as DNA: TGTGCCAGCTCACCTTCCGGACTAGCGGGGGACACAGATACGCAGTATTTT. Translated, it gives CASSPSGLAGDTDTQYF. The chain recombines TRBV18 with TRBJ2-3, with 13 bases lining up with TRBD2. Germline V gene lookup returns CDR1 KGHSH and CDR2 LQKENI. J was trimmed by 2 bases and V by 3 bases; bases with no gene match: 5. The CDR3 has 17 residues.

This rearrangement joins TRBV5-1 to TRBJ2-3; D unclear. This CDR3 has 15 residues. Trimming left V 0 bases short and J 3 bases short, with 11 bases between. The V gene's germline CDR1 is SGHRS and CDR2 YFSETQ. CDR3 protein: CASSLAADPTDTQYF. Written as DNA, the CDR3 is TGCGCCAGCAGCTTGGCCGCTGATCCTACAGATACGCAGTATTTT.